These T cell receptor beta chains were read from a single sample in a study of T cell repertoires in cytomegalovirus infection. These TCRs' antigens remain unknown. MiXCR was run by TCRdb on the reads, yielding one entry per CDR3 protein. In the table there are roughly 150,000 distinct CDR3 sequences, 20% to 25% of which are singletons. Here the sequenced sample was CD8+ T cells from cultured PBMCs, taken from culture after CMV antigen stimulation. These receptors all stem from a human donor in good health (CMV status not recorded). Some clones in this sample may be carry-over from other donors' samples. The CDR3 runs from the conserved cysteine through the conserved F or W. The D gene is left open where the match is weak. Only some rows state a clone size, as once, few, many or a class for expanded clones.

size: few
V: TRBV27
J: TRBJ1-1
D: .
DNA: TGTGCCAGCATGCAGGTAGAGACAGCGAACACTGAAGCTTTCTTT
CDR3: CASMQVETANTEAFF

size: .
V: TRBV7-9
J: TRBJ2-2
D: .
DNA: TGTGTCAGCAGCAGGGAGGGGGCCGCGAACACCGGGGAGCTGTTTTTT
CDR3: CVSSREGAANTGELFF

size: many
V: TRBV7-9
J: TRBJ2-2
D: TRBD2
DNA: TGTGCCAGCAGCCGGGGACTAGCGGCCACCGGGGAGCTGTTTTTT
CDR3: CASSRGLAATGELFF

size: .
V: TRBV4-1
J: TRBJ1-2
D: .
DNA: TGCGCCAGCAGCCAAGAAGGAGGCTTAAGAGGGAGCGACTATGGCTACACCTTC
CDR3: CASSQEGGLRGSDYGYTF

size: .
V: TRBV7-8
J: TRBJ1-1
D: .
DNA: TGTGCCAGCAGCCCCCAGGTCATGAACACTGAAGCTTTCTTT
CDR3: CASSPQVMNTEAFF

size: .
V: TRBV4-2
J: TRBJ2-1
D: TRBD2
DNA: TGTGCCAGCAGCCAGGATAGCGGGGAGCAGTTCTTC
CDR3: CASSQDSGEQFF

size: .
V: TRBV7-2
J: TRBJ1-2
D: .
DNA: TGTGCCAGCACCCCCCCGCCCGGGATTAACTATGGCTACACCTTC
CDR3: CASTPPPGINYGYTF

size: .
V: TRBV6-2/TRBV6-3
J: TRBJ2-7
D: TRBD1
DNA: TGTGCCAGCAGTTTACAGGGGACGGACGAGCAGTACTTC
CDR3: CASSLQGTDEQYF

size: few
V: TRBV7-2
J: TRBJ1-1
D: TRBD1
DNA: TGTGCCAGCAGCTCTTACCCGGGACAGCCAGAGAACACTGAAGCTTTCTTT
CDR3: CASSSYPGQPENTEAFF

size: .
V: TRBV6-1
J: TRBJ2-7
D: TRBD1
DNA: TGTGCCAGCAGTGCCTCCGGGACAGGGCGGTACGAGCAGTACTTC
CDR3: CASSASGTGRYEQYF

size: few
V: TRBV7-9
J: TRBJ2-1
D: TRBD2
DNA: TGTGCCAGCGGGGACTATAGGTCAAATGAGGGCGGTGAGCAGTTCTTC
CDR3: CASGDYRSNEGGEQFF

size: .
V: TRBV30
J: TRBJ2-7
D: .
DNA: TGTGCCTGGAGCAGGGAATCGGGCCCCTACGAGCAGTACTTC
CDR3: CAWSRESGPYEQYF

size: few
V: TRBV6-6
J: TRBJ1-1
D: TRBD1
DNA: TGTGCCAGCAGGAGGACAGGGGGGGACACTGAAGCTTTCTTT
CDR3: CASRRTGGDTEAFF

size: few
V: TRBV13
J: TRBJ1-6
D: .
DNA: TGTGCCAGCAGCACCGGAAGGTTTAGCTTGGATTCACCCCTCCACTTT
CDR3: CASSTGRFSLDSPLHF

size: .
V: TRBV12-3/TRBV12-4
J: TRBJ1-3
D: .
DNA: .
CDR3: CASSFGSGRLLGTGNTIYF

size: .
V: TRBV6-8
J: TRBJ2-1
D: TRBD2
DNA: TGTGCCAGTTTTAGACTAGCGGGGAATGAGCAGTTCTTC
CDR3: CASFRLAGNEQFF

size: .
V: TRBV2
J: TRBJ1-1
D: .
DNA: TGTGCCAGCAAGCCGCGGATGAACACTGAAGCTTTCTTT
CDR3: CASKPRMNTEAFF

size: few
V: TRBV19
J: TRBJ2-1
D: .
DNA: TGTGCCAGTAGTCCATTACAGGGAGTCGATGAGCAGTTCTTC
CDR3: CASSPLQGVDEQFF

size: medium-sized
V: TRBV5-6
J: TRBJ2-1
D: .
DNA: TGTGCCAGCAGCATCCCCGGGAGCTACAATGAGCAGTTCTTC
CDR3: CASSIPGSYNEQFF

size: .
V: TRBV7-2
J: TRBJ1-1
D: .
DNA: TGTGCCAGCAGCTTAGCGGGACACCTGAACACTGAAGCTTTCTTT
CDR3: CASSLAGHLNTEAFF

size: many
V: TRBV7-2
J: TRBJ1-2
D: TRBD1
DNA: TGTGCCAGCAGCTTTCCCCCTGGACAGGGGGATGGCTACACCTTC
CDR3: CASSFPPGQGDGYTF

size: .
V: TRBV7-2
J: TRBJ2-7
D: TRBD1
DNA: TGTGCCAGCAGCTTAGCGCTCTTTATTGGACAGGTCTCCTACGAGCAGTACTTC
CDR3: CASSLALFIGQVSYEQYF

size: .
V: TRBV4-1
J: TRBJ2-1
D: .
DNA: TGCGCCAGCAGCCAAGATCTGGCGGGGGCCCCGGTTGAGCAGTTCTTC
CDR3: CASSQDLAGAPVEQFF

size: few
V: TRBV4-1
J: TRBJ2-5
D: .
DNA: TGCGCCAGCAGCCAGGAACAAGAGACCCAGTACTTC
CDR3: CASSQEQETQYF

size: .
V: TRBV7-2
J: TRBJ1-1
D: .
DNA: TGTGCCAGCAGCTTCCGGGATTCAAGGAACACTGAAGCTTTCTTT
CDR3: CASSFRDSRNTEAFF

size: few
V: TRBV4-3
J: TRBJ2-5
D: TRBD2
DNA: TGCGCCAGCAGCCAAGATCCCCCGGGGGGCCAAGAGACCCAGTACTTC
CDR3: CASSQDPPGGQETQYF